This T cell receptor beta chain is from a study of cytomegalovirus exposure and HLA in healthy donors. Across the study: Most donors, less than 85% of 398 genotyped, fell in the Caucasian-associated ancestry cluster.

The study, taken as a whole, reports: Reports state that TCR beta sequences accurately predicted most subjects' HLA-A and HLA-B alleles. A missense variant in DCLRE1C was later tied to TCR beta V- and J-gene trimming. A later analysis linked fewer than 20,000 TCR beta sequences to HLA alleles at 0.05 false discovery rate.

Germline assignment: CDR1 SGHDT and CDR2 YYEEEE. The V end was cut by 0 bases, the J end by 2 bases, with 12 bases between. There are 15 residues in the CDR3. A multiplex PCR was run with 60 Vbeta primers and 13 Jbeta primers. Sequenced by immunoSEQ multiplex PCR; TCRdb stores in-frame clones only, minus some. The table includes under 200,000 clones, over 65% detected once. This clone was seen only a few times. Its antigen is undetermined. This TCR came from a woman aged 25-40 years in good health and CMV-seronegative. The sample taken for sequencing was PBMCs. The V gene is TRBV5-6, the J gene TRBJ2-7, with D tentatively TRBD2 (5 bases). This CDR3 is CASSLGMGATYEQYF. In DNA, the CDR3 is TGTGCCAGCAGCTTGGGAATGGGAGCTACCTACGAGCAGTACTTC.